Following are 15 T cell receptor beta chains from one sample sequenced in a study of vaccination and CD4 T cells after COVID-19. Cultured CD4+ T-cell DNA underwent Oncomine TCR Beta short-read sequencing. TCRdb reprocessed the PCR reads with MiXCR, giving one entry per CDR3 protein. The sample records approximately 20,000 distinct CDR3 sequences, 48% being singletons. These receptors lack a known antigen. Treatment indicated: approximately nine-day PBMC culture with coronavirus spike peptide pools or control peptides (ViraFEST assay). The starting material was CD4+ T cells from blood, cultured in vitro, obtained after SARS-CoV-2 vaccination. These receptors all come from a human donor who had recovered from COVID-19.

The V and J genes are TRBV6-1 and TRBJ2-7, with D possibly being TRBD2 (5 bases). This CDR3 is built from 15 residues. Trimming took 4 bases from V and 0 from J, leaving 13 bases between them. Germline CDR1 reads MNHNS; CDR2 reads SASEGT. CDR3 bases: TGTGCCAGCAGTGCGGGAAGGTCTAGCTCCTACGAGCAGTACTTC. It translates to CASSAGRSSSYEQYF.

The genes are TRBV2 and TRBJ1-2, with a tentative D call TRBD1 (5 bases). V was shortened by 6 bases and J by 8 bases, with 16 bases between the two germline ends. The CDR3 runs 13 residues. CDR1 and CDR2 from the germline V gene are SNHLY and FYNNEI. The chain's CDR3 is CASRDRGPRGYTF. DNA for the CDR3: TGTGCCAGCAGAGATCGGGGCCCGCGGGGCTACACCTTC.

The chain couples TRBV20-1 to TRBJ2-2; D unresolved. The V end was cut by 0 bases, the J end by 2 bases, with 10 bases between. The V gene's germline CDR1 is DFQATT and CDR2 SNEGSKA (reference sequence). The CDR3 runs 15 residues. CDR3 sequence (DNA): TGCAGTGCTAGAGATCCCAGTCCAAACACCGGGGAGCTGTTTTTT. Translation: CSARDPSPNTGELFF.

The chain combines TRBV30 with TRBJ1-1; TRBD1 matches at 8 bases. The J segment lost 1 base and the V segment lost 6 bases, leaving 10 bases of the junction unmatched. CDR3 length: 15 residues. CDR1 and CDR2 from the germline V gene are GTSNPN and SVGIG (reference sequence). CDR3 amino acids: CACGAGGIGNTEAFF. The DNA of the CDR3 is TGTGCCTGTGGGGCAGGGGGCATAGGGAACACTGAAGCTTTCTTT.

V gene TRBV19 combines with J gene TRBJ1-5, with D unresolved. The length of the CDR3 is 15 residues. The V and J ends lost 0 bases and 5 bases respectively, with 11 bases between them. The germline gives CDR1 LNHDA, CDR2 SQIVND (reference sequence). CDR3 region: CASSIDQRQYQPQHF. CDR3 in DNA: TGTGCCAGTAGTATAGATCAGAGGCAGTATCAGCCCCAGCATTTT.

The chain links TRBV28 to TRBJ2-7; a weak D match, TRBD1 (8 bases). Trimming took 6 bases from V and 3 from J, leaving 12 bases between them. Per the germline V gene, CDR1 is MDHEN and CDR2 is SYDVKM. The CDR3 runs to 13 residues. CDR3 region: CASSTGGVYEQYF. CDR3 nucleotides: TGTGCCAGCAGCACAGGGGGGGTCTACGAGCAGTACTTC.

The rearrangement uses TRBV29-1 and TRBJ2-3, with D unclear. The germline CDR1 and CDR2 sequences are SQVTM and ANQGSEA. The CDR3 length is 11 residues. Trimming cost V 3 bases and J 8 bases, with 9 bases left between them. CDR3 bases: TGCAGCGTTGAGAAGGGCGGTACGCAGTATTTT. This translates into CSVEKGGTQYF.

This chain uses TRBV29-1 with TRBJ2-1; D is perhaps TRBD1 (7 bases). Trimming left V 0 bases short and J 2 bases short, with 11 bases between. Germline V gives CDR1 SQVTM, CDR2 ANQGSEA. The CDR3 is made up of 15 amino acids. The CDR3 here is CSVEEGRGAYNEQFF. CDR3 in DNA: TGCAGCGTTGAAGAAGGCAGGGGGGCCTACAATGAGCAGTTCTTC.

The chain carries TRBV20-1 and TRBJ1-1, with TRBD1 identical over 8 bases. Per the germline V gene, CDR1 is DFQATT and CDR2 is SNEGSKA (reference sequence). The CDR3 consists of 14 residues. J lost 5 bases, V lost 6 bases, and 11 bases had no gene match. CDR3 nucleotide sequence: TGCAGTGCGGGGCAGGGGGCGGGAGGTACTGAAGCTTTCTTT. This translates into CSAGQGAGGTEAFF.

CDR3 in amino acids: CASSLGSWTEAFF. DNA of the CDR3: TGTGCCAGCAGCTTAGGCTCCTGGACTGAAGCTTTCTTT. The J gene is TRBJ1-1, the V gene TRBV11-2; no firm D call. This CDR3 is 13 amino acids long. The ends were cut back, 1 base at V and 5 bases at J, with 8 bases in the middle. Looked up from germline, CDR1 is SGHAT and CDR2 is FQNNGV.

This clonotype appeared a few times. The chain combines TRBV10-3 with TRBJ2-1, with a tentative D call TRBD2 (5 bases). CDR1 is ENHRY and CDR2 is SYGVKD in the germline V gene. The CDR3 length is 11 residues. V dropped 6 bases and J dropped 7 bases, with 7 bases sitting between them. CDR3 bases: TGTGCCATCAGCCTAGCAAATGAGCAGTTCTTC. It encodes CAISLANEQFF.

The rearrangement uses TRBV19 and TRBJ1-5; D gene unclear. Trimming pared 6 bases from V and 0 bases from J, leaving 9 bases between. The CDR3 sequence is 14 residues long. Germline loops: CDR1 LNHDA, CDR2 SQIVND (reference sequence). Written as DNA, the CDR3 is TGTGCCAGTAGCAACCAAGATAGCAATCAGCCCCAGCATTTT. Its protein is CASSNQDSNQPQHF. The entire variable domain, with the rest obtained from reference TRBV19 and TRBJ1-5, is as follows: DGGITQSPKYLFRKEGQNVTLSCEQNLNHDAMYWYRQDPGQGLRLIYYSQIVNDFQKGDIAEGYSVSREKKESFPLTVTSAQKNPTAFYLCASSNQDSNQPQHFGDGTRLSIL.

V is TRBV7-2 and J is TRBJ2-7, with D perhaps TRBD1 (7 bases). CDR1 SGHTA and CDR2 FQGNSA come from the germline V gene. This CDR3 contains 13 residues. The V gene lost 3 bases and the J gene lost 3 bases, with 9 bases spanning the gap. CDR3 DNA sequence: TGTGCCAGCAGCTTCCAGGGGGGCTACGAGCAGTACTTC. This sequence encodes CASSFQGGYEQYF.

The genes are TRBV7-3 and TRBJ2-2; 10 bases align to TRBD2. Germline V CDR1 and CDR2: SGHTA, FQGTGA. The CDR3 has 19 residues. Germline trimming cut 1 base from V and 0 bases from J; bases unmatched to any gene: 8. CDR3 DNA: TGTGCCAGCAGCTTAAGGGCTAGCGGGAGTTACGCGAACACCGGGGAGCTGTTTTTT. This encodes CASSLRASGSYANTGELFF.

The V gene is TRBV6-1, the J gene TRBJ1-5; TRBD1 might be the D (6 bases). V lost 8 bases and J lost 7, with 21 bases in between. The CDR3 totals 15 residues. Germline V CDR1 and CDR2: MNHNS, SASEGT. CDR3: CASAGRGAREQPQHF. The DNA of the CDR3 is TGTGCCAGCGCAGGACGGGGGGCGCGGGAGCAGCCCCAGCATTTT.